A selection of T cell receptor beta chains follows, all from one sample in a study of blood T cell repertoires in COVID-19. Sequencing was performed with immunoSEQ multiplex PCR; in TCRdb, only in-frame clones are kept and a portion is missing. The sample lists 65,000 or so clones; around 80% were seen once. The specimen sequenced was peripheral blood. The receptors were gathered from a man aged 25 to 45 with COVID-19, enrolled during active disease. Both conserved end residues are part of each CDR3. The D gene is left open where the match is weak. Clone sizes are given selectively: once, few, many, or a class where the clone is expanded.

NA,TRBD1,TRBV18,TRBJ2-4,TGTGCCAGCTCACCCGGGACAGGGGTAAACATTCAGTACTTC,CASSPGTGVNIQYF
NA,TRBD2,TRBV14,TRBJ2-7,TGTGCCAGCAGCCAAGGCCTAGCGGGACACTACGAGCAGTACTTC,CASSQGLAGHYEQYF
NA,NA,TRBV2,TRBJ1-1,TGTGCCAGCCGGCGGGAGGGAACGAAGTACACTGAAGCTTTCTTT,CASRREGTKYTEAFF
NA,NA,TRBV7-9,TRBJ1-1,TGTGCCAGCAGCTTAGCGCGCGGGTCGCGCACTGAAGCTTTCTTT,CASSLARGSRTEAFF
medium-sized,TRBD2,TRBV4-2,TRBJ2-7,TGTGCCAGCAGCCAACCAAGGTGGGGTATAGCGGGAGGGCCAGGTGAGCAGTACTTC,CASSQPRWGIAGGPGEQYF
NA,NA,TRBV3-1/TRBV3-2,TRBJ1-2,TGTGCCAGCAGCCAAGAACGGGGAGGAGGTAACTATGGCTACACCTTC,CASSQERGGGNYGYTF
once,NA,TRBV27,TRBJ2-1,TGTGCCAGCAGTCCAGACTTGTCCTACAATGAGCAGTTCTTC,CASSPDLSYNEQFF
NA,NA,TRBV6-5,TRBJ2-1,TGTGCCAGCAGTTACCGGGGCCCTGGGGGGAATGAGCAGTTCTTC,CASSYRGPGGNEQFF
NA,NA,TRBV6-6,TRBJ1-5,TGTGCCAGCAGTTACCCCGGCAATCAGCCCCAGCATTTT,CASSYPGNQPQHF
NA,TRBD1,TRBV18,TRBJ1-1,TGTGCCAGCTCACCACAGGGGGCTGGGAACACTGAAGCTTTCTTT,CASSPQGAGNTEAFF
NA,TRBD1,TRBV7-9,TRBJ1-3,TGTGCCAGCAGCATGGGACAGGGGTGGAACACCATATATTTT,CASSMGQGWNTIYF
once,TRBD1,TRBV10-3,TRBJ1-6,TGTGCCATCAGCCGACAGGGGGATTCACCCCTCCACTTT,CAISRQGDSPLHF
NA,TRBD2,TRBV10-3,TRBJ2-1,TGTGCCAGCGAACAGACTAGCGGCCTAGAGCAGTTCTTC,CASEQTSGLEQFF
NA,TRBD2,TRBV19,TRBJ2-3,TGTGCCAGTAGCATCGGGACTAGCGGAAAGAGCACAGATACGCAGTATTTT,CASSIGTSGKSTDTQYF
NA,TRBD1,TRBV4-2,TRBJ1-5,TGTGCCAGCAGTCAGGACCCCCACCCAGACAGGGACCTTAATCAGCCCCAGCATTTT,CASSQDPHPDRDLNQPQHF
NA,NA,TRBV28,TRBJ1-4,TGTGCCGCAGGGGCTGGCAATGAAAAACTGTTTTTT,CAAGAGNEKLFF
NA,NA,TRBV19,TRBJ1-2,TGTGCCAGTATCCGAGACACCCGCACCTATGGCTACACCTTC,CASIRDTRTYGYTF
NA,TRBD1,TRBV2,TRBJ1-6,TGTGCCAGCGACAGGGGGCGGTGGAATTCACCCCTCCACTTT,CASDRGRWNSPLHF
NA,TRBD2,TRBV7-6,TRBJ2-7,TGTGCCAGCAGCTTAGCTCCGCGCGGGGGCGAGCAGTACTTC,CASSLAPRGGEQYF
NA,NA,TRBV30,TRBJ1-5,TGTGCCTGGAGCTCTGGGCAGGTGGGCCGTCAGCCCCAGCATTTT,CAWSSGQVGRQPQHF
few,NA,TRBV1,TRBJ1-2,TGCACCAGCAGCCTCTGCCCGGGACAGGTCTATGGCTACACCTTC,CTSSLCPGQVYGYTF
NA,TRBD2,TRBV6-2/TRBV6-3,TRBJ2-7,TGTGCCAGCAGCCCCGGGACTAGTCAGCCCTACGAGCAGTACTTC,CASSPGTSQPYEQYF
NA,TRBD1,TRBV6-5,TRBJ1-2,TGTGCCAGCACTCGTCAGGGGGAATATGGCTACACCTTC,CASTRQGEYGYTF
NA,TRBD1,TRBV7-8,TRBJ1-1,TGTGCCAGCAGCCCACAGGGGGAGCGCACTGAAGCTTTCTTT,CASSPQGERTEAFF
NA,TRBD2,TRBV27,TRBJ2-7,TGTGCCAGCAGTTTCCGGACTAGCAAATCGGGAGAGCAGTACTTC,CASSFRTSKSGEQYF
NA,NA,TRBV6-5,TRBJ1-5,TGTGCCAGCAGTTACTCGAGTAGCAATCAGCCCCAGCATTTT,CASSYSSSNQPQHF
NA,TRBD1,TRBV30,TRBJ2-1,TGTGCCTGGAACAGGGGTCGTGACAATGAGCAGTTCTTC,CAWNRGRDNEQFF
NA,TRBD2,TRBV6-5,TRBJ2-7,TGTGCCACCTTGCTAGCGGGAATCTACGAGCAGTACTTC,CATLLAGIYEQYF
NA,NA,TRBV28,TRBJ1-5,TGTGCCAGCAGTTCCCGGCGGGAGCGGGGTCAGCCCCAGCATTTT,CASSSRRERGQPQHF
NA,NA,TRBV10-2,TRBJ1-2,TGCGCCAGCAGTAATAGGGGAGGGTGGAACTATGGCTACACCTTC,CASSNRGGWNYGYTF
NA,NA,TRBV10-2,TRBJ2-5,TGCGCCAGCAGTGAGTCCCCCACTTGGGAGACCCAGTACTTC,CASSESPTWETQYF
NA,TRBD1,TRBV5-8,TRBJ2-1,TGTGCCAGCAGCCCCCGGGACAGGGAATTCAATGAGCAGTTCTTC,CASSPRDREFNEQFF
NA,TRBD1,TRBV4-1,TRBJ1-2,TGCGCCAGCAGCCAAGTCCCGGGACAGAAGGGCTACACCTTC,CASSQVPGQKGYTF
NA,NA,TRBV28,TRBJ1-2,TGTGCCAGCAGTACCCAGGACAGTAGAGACTTC,CASSTQDSRDF
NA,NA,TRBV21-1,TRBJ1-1,TGTGCCAGCAGCAAAGCCAGGGCCCCGAACACTGAAGCTTTCTTT,CASSKARAPNTEAFF
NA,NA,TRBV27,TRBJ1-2,TGTGCCAGCAGTTTATTCGGAGATACTAACTATGGCTACACCTTC,CASSLFGDTNYGYTF
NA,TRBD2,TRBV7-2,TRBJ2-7,TGTGCCAGCAGCTTAAGCGGGAGGACCTCCTACGAGCAGTACTTC,CASSLSGRTSYEQYF
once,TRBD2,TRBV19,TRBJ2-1,TGTGCCAGTAGGCGGGCCGGGACTAGGGGCTACAATGAGCAGTTCTTC,CASRRAGTRGYNEQFF
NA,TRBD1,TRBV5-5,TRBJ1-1,TGTGCCAGCAGACAGGGGACAGGGGTTACTGAAGCTTTCTTT,CASRQGTGVTEAFF
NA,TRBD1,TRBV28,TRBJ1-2,TGTGCCAGCAGGCCTGCAGGGGGCGCGGGGGGCTACACCTTC,CASRPAGGAGGYTF
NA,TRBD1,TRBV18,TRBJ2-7,TGTGCCAGCTCACGAGGACAAAAATCGGGACAGGGGAACACCTACGAGCAGTACTTC,CASSRGQKSGQGNTYEQYF
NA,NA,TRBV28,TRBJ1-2,TGTGCCAGCAGTCCCGGAGCGGGCTACACCTTC,CASSPGAGYTF
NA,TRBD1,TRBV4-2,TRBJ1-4,TGTGCCAGCAGCACCCGACAGGGGGCAACTAATGAAAAACTGTTTTTT,CASSTRQGATNEKLFF
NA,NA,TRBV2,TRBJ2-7,TGTGCCAGCGGTGAAACTAGATTTAGCCCCCACGAGCAGTACTTC,CASGETRFSPHEQYF
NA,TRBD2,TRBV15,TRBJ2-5,TGTGCCACCAGCACTAGACTAGCGGGAGAAGAGACCCAGTACTTC,CATSTRLAGEETQYF
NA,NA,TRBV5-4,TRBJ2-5,TGTGCCAGCAAAGCGTGTGTTGATGCTTTGGGGGGGCGCCTCCAAGAGACCCAGTACTTC,CASKACVDALGGRLQETQYF
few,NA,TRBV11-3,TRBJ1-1,TGTGCCAGCAGCGCCGCAAGTGAGGGAAACTCTGAAGCTTTCTTT,CASSAASEGNSEAFF
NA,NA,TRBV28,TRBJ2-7,TGTGCCAGCAGGAGGGAAGCCCTCGAGCAGTACTTC,CASRREALEQYF
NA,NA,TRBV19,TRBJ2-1,TGTGCCAGTATCCCCGGGAGGACAGGGTTGAATGAGCAGTTCTTC,CASIPGRTGLNEQFF
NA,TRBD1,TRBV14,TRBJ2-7,TGTGCCAGCAGCCACCGTATGACAGGGGCCGAGCAGTACTTC,CASSHRMTGAEQYF
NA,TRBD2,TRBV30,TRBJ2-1,TGTGCCTGGAAAGGGGAGGGGAATGAGCAGTTCTTC,CAWKGEGNEQFF
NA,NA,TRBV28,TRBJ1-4,TGTGCCAGCAGTTCCGCCGGGGGGGTCTCTGGAAAACTGTTTTTT,CASSSAGGVSGKLFF
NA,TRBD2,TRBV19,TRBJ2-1,TGTGCCAGTAGGTCTAGCGGGAGTACCTACAATGAGCAGTTCTTC,CASRSSGSTYNEQFF
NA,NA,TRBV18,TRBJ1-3,TGTGCCAGCTCACCACCGGTCAGGGACTTCTCTGGAAACACCATATATTTT,CASSPPVRDFSGNTIYF
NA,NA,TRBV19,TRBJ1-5,TGTGCCAGTAGTAGAGGGTTCAATCAGCCCCAGCATTTT,CASSRGFNQPQHF
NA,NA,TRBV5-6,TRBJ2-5,TGTGCCAGCAGCTTGCCAGGGGCCCAGTACTTC,CASSLPGAQYF
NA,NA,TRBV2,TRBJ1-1,TGTGCCAGCAGTGGCGGCACTGAAGCTTTCTTT,CASSGGTEAFF